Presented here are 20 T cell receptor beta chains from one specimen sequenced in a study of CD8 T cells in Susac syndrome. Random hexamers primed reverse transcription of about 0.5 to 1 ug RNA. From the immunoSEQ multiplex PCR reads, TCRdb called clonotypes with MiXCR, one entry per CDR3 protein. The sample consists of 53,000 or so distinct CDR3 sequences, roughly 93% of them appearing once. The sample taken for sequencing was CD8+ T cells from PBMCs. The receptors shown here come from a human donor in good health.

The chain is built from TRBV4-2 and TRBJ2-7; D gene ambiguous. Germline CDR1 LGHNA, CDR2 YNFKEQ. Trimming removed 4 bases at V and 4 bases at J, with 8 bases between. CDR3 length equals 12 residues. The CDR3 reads CASSPSEYEQYF. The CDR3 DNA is TGTGCCAGCAGCCCCAGTGAGTACGAGCAGTACTTC.

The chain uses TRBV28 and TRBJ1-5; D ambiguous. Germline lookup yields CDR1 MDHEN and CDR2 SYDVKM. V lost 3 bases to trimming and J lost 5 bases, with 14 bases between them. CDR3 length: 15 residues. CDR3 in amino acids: CASSFGPNKDQPQHF. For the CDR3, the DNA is TGTGCCAGCAGTTTCGGGCCCAATAAGGATCAGCCCCAGCATTTT.

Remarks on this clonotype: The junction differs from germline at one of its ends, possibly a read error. In DNA, the CDR3 is TGCAGTGCTAGAGATCTAGTAGCGGGAGACCAGGAGACCCAGTACTTC. Residues: CSARDLVAGDQETQYF. This chain uses TRBV20-1 with TRBJ2-5, with 9 positions matching TRBD2. Per germline, CDR1 DFQATT and CDR2 SNEGSKA (reference sequence). CDR3 length: 16 amino acids.

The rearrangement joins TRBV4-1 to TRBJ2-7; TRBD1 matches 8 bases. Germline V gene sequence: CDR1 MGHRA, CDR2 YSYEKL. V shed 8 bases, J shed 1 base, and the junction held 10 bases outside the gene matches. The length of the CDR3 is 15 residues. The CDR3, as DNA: TGCGCCAGCGCGGGCGGACAGGGAATTTCCTACGAGCAGTACTTC. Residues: CASAGGQGISYEQYF.

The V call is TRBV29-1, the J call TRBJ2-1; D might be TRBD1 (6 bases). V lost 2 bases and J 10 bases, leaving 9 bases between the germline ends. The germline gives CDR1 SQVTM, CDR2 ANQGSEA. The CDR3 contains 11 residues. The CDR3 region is CSVERGLEQFF. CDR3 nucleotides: TGCAGCGTTGAAAGGGGGTTGGAGCAGTTCTTC.

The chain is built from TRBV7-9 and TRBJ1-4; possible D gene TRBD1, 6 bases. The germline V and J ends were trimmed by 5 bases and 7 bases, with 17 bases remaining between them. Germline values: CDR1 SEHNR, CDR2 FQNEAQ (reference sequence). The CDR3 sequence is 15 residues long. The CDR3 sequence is CASSGYRDAVEKLFF. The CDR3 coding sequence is TGTGCCAGCAGCGGGTACAGGGACGCGGTTGAAAAACTGTTTTTT.

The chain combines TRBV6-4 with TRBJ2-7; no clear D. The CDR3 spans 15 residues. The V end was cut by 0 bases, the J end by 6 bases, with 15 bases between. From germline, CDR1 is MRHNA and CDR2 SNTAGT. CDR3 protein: CASSDSTTGGSEQYF. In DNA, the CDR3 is TGTGCCAGCAGTGACTCGACAACTGGTGGAAGCGAGCAGTACTTC.

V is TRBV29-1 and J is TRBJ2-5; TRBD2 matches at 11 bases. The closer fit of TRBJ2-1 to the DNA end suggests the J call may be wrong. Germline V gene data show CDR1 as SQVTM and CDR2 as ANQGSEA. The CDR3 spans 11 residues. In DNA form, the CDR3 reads TGCAGCGCCGGACTAGCGGGCGACCAGTTCTTC. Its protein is CSAGLAGDQFF.

The CDR3 DNA follows: TGTGCCACCCTTTCTTCTCACAATGAGCAGTTCTTC. Its translation is CATLSSHNEQFF. The chain is built from TRBV10-3 and TRBJ2-1; D gene unclear. CDR1 ENHRY and CDR2 SYGVKD come from the germline V gene. This CDR3 is 12 amino acids long. V gave up 10 bases and J gave up 5 bases, with 12 bases separating them.

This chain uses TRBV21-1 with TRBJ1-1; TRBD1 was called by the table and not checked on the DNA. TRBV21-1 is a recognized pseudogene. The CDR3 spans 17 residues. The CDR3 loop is CASSLLRGAKMNTEAFF. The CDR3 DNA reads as TGTGCCAGCAGCCTCCTTCGTGGGGCTAAGATGAACACTGAAGCTTTCTTT.

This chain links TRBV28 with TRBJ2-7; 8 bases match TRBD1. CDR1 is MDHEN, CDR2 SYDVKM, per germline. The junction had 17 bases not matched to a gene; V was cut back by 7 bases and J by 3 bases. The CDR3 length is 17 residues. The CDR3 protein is CASTYTHHGTGFYEQYF. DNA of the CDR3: TGTGCCAGCACCTACACGCACCATGGGACAGGATTCTACGAGCAGTACTTC. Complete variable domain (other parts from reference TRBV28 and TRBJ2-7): DVKVTQSSRYLVKRTGEKVFLECVQDMDHENMFWYRQDPGLGLRLIYFSYDVKMKEKGDIPEGYSVSREKKERFSLILESASTNQTSMYLCASTYTHHGTGFYEQYFGPGTRLTVT.

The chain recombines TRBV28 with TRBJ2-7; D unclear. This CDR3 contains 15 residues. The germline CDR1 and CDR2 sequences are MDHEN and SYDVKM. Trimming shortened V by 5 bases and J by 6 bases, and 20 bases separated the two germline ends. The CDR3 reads CASSPSFVTPFEQYF. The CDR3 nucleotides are TGTGCCAGCAGTCCCTCTTTTGTGACCCCTTTCGAGCAGTACTTC. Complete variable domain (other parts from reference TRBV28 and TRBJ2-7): DVKVTQSSRYLVKRTGEKVFLECVQDMDHENMFWYRQDPGLGLRLIYFSYDVKMKEKGDIPEGYSVSREKKERFSLILESASTNQTSMYLCASSPSFVTPFEQYFGPGTRLTVT.

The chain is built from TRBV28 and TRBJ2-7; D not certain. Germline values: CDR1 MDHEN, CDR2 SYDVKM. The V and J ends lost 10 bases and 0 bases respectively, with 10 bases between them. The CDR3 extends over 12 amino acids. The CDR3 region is CATDQSSYEQYF. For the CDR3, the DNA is TGTGCCACGGACCAAAGCTCCTACGAGCAGTACTTC.

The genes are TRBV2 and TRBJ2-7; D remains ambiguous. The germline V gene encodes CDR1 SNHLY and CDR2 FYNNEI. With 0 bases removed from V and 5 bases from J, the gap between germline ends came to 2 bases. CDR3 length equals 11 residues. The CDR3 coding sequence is TGTGCCAGCAGTGAAGCTGACGAGCAGTACTTC. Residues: CASSEADEQYF.

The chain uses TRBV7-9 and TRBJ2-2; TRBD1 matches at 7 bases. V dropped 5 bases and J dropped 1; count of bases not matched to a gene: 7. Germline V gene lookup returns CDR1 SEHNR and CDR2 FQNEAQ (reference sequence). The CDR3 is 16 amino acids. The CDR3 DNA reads TGTGCCAGCAGCACCTGGACAGGCCAGAACACCGGGGAGCTGTTTTTT. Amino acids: CASSTWTGQNTGELFF. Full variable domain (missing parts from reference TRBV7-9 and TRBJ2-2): DTGVSQNPRHKITKRGQNVTFRCDPISEHNRLYWYRQTLGQGPEFLTYFQNEAQLEKSRLLSDRFSAERPKGSFSTLEIQRTEQGDSAMYLCASSTWTGQNTGELFFGEGSRLTVL.

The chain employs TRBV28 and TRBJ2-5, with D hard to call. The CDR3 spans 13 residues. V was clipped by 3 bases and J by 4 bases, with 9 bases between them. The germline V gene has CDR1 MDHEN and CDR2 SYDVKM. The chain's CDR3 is CASSFRERETQYF. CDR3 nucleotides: TGTGCCAGCAGTTTCCGTGAGCGAGAGACCCAGTACTTC.

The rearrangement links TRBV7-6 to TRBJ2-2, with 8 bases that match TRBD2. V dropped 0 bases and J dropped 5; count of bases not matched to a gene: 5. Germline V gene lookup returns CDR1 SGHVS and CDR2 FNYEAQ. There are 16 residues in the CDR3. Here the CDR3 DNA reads TGTGCCAGCAGCTTAGCGTGGACTAGCAGTACCGGGGAGCTGTTTTTT. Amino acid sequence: CASSLAWTSSTGELFF. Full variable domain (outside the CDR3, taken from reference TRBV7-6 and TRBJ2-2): GAGVSQSPRYKVTKRGQDVALRCDPISGHVSLYWYRQALGQGPEFLTYFNYEAQQDKSGLPNDRFSAERPEGSISTLTIQRTEQRDSAMYRCASSLAWTSSTGELFFGEGSRLTVL.

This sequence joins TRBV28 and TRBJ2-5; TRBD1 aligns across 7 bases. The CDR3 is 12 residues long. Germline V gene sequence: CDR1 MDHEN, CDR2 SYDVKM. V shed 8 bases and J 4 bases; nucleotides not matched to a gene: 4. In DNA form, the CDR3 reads TGTGCCAGCCGTCGACAGGGAGAGACCCAGTACTTC. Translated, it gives CASRRQGETQYF.

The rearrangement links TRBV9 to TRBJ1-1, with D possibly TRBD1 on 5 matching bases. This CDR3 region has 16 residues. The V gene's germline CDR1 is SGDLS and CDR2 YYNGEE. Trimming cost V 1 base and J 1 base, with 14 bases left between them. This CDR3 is CASSVTGAGTNTEAFF. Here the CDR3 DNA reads TGTGCCAGCAGCGTAACCGGGGCAGGGACGAACACTGAAGCTTTCTTT. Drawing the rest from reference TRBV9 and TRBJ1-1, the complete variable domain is DSGVTQTPKHLITATGQRVTLRCSPRSGDLSVYWYQQSLDQGLQFLIQYYNGEERAKGNILERFSAQQFPDLHSELNLSSLELGDSALYFCASSVTGAGTNTEAFFGQGTRLTVV.

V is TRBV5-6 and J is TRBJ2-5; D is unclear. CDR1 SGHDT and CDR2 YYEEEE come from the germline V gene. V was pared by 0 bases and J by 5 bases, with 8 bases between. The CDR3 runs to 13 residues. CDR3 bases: TGTGCCAGCAGCTTGGGGCAATTGGAGACCCAGTACTTC. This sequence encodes CASSLGQLETQYF.